The following is a T cell receptor beta chain sequence with its context. This specimen comes from a study of cytomegalovirus exposure and HLA in healthy donors. Generated by immunoSEQ multiplex PCR, the TCRdb table keeps only in-frame clones and is missing some. The table includes 150,000 or so clones, approximately 90% detected once. The clonotype was recovered from a woman in her twenties or thirties in good health and CMV-seropositive. Sequencing was done on a sample of PBMCs.

CDR3: CASSLQGVNTEAFF. The CDR3 nucleotides are TGTGCCAGCAGCCTCCAGGGGGTGAACACTGAAGCTTTCTTT. This sequence joins TRBV7-9 and TRBJ1-1; 7 bases fit TRBD1. Germline CDR1 reads SEHNR; CDR2 reads FQNEAQ (reference sequence). The CDR3 consists of 14 residues. V dropped 5 bases and J dropped 0; count of bases not matched to a gene: 3.